What follows describes a single T cell receptor beta chain. Its specificity is unknown. The data were taken from a study of Graves' ophthalmopathy and Graves' hyperthyroidism. Study results and caveats: Sensitivity reached roughly 71% and specificity approximately 72% when the model predicted ophthalmopathy progression. Most thyroid clonotypes with frequency above 0.001 were detected in blood too.

RNA transcripts provided the template for amplifying TCR beta CDR3 regions. In the first round, RT-PCR was carried out with HTBI primers, and a multiplex PCR formed the second round. TCRdb used MiXCR to reprocess the multiplex PCR reads, holding one entry per CDR3 protein. The sample carries almost 750,000 distinct CDR3 sequences, 40% recorded once. Uncontrolled infections, other autoimmune diseases, pregnancy or lactation barred patients from enrollment. The receptor's source is an adult man with Graves' ophthalmopathy. The source material was peripheral blood.

CDR3 nucleotide sequence: TGTGCCACCAGCAGAGAGGGGTCGGGGGGCGGTGAAGCTTTCTTT. It translates to CATSREGSGGGEAFF. The V call is TRBV15, the J call TRBJ1-1; D perhaps matches TRBD1 (6 bases). With 0 bases removed from V and 7 bases from J, the gap between germline ends came to 15 bases. The germline V gene has CDR1 LNHNV and CDR2 YYDKDF (reference sequence). There are 15 residues in the CDR3.